This TCR beta chain was sequenced in a study of T cell clones after liver transplantation. Study-level background: Patients counted as tolerant after at least one year off all immunosuppression, enzymes not exceeding twice normal.

Data came from immunoSEQ multiplex PCR; TCRdb stores just in-frame clones and leaves some out. The data hold just over 80,000 clones, with over 80% observed a single time. This clone has a single count. The sequences come from CD4+ T cells from blood, collected 45 to 47 months after liver transplant. The TCR was taken from a human patient who received a liver transplant. The graft donor may be the source of some T cells.

This CDR3 reads CSSQVGGGADTQYF. CDR3 in DNA: TGCAGCTCCCAAGTGGGGGGAGGAGCGGATACGCAGTATTTT. The V call is TRBV29-1, the J call TRBJ2-3; the D gene is possibly TRBD2 (6 bases). Per the germline V gene, CDR1 is SQVTM and CDR2 is ANQGSEA. The CDR3 totals 14 residues. V lost 8 bases and J 6 bases, leaving 21 bases between the germline ends.